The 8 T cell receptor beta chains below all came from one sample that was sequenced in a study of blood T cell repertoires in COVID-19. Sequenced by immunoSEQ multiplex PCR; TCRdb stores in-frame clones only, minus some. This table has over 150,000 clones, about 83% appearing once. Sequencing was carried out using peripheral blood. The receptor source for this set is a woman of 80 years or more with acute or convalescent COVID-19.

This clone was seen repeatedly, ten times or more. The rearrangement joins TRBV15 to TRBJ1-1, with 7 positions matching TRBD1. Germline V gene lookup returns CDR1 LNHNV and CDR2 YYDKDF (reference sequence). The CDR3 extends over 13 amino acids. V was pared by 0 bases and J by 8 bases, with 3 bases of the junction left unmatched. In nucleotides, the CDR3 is TGTGCCACCAGCAGAGAACAGGGGAGGGAAGCTTTCTTT. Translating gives CATSREQGREAFF.

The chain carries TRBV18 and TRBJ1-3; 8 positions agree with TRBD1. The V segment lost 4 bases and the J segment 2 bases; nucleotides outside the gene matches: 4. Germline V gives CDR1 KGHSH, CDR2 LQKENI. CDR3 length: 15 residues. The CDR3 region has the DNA TGTGCCAGCTCACTAGGGACAGGCGCTGGAAACACCATATATTTT. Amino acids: CASSLGTGAGNTIYF.

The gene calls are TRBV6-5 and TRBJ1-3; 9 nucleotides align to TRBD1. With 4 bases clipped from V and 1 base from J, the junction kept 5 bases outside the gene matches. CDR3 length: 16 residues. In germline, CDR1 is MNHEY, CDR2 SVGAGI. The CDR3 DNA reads TGTGCCAGCAGTTCGACAGGGGGAGCGTCTGGAAACACCATATATTTT. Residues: CASSSTGGASGNTIYF.

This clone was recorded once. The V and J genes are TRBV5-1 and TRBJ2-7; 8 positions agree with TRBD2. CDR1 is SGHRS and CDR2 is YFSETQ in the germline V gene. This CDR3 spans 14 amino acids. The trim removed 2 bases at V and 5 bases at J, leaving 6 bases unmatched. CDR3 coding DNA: TGCGCCAGCAGCTTAGAGCGGGAGCCCCACGAGCAGTACTTC. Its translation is CASSLEREPHEQYF.

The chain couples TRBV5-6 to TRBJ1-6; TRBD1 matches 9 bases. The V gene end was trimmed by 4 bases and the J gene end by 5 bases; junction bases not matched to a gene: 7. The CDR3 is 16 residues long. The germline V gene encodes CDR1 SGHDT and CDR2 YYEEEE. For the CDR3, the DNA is TGTGCCAGCAGCGCCGGACAGGGGAGGGATAATTCACCCCTCCACTTT. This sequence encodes CASSAGQGRDNSPLHF. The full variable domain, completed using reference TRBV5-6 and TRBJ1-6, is DAGVTQSPTHLIKTRGQQVTLRCSPKSGHDTVSWYQQALGQGPQFIFQYYEEEERQRGNFPDRFSGHQFPNYSSELNVNALLLGDSALYLCASSAGQGRDNSPLHFGNGTRLTVT.

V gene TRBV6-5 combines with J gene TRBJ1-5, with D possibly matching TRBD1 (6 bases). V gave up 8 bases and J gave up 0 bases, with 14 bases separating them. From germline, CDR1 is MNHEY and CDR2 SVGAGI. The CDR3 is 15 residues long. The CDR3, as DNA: TGTGCCAGCGGAAGAACAGGGAATAGCAATCAGCCCCAGCATTTT. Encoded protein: CASGRTGNSNQPQHF.

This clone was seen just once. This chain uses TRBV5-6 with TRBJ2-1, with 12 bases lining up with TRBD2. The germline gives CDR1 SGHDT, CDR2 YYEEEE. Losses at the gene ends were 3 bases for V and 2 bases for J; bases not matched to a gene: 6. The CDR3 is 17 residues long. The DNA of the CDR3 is TGTGCCAGCAGCTGGGGGACTAGCGGGCGCGCCTACAATGAGCAGTTCTTC. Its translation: CASSWGTSGRAYNEQFF.

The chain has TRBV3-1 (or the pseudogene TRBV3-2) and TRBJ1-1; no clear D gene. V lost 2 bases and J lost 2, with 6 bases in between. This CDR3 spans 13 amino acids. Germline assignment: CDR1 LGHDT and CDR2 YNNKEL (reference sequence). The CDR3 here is CASSQRENTEAFF. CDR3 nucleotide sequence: TGTGCCAGCAGCCAAAGAGAAAACACTGAAGCTTTCTTT.